What follows is one TCR beta chain and its context. Sequenced by immunoSEQ multiplex PCR; TCRdb stores in-frame clones only, minus some. The top ten clones hold roughly 12% of a sample with hundreds of thousands of clones, about 90% of them seen once. The data stem from a study of blood T cell repertoires in COVID-19. The CDR3 is made up of 14 amino acids. The V gene's germline CDR1 is MGHDK and CDR2 SYGVNS. V gave up 5 bases and J gave up 8 bases; unmatched junction bases: 6. The genes are TRBV25-1 and TRBJ2-1; TRBD2 matches 10 bases. The specimen was peripheral blood. The TCR comes from a young woman who had recovered from COVID-19. CDR3 DNA sequence: TGTGCCAGCAGTAGGGCTAGCGGGAGCCATGAGCAGTTCTTC. It translates to CASSRASGSHEQFF.